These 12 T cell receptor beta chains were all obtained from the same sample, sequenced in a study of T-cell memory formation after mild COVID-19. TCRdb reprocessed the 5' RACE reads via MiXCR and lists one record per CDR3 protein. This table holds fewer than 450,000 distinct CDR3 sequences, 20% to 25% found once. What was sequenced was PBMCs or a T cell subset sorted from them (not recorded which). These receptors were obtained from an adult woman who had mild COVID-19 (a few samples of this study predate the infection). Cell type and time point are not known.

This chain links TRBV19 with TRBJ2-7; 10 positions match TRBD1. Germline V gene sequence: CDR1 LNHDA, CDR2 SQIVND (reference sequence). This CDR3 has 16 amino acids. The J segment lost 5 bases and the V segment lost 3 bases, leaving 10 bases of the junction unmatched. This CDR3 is CASSMGPGQGSDEQYF. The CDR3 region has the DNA TGTGCCAGTAGTATGGGACCGGGACAGGGGTCGGACGAGCAGTACTTC.

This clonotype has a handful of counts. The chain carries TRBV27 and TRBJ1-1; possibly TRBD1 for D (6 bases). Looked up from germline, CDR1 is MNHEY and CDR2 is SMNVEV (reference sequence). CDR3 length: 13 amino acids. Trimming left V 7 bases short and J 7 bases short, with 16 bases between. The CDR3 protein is CASMRGFGDEAFF. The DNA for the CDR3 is TGTGCCAGCATGAGGGGGTTTGGGGATGAAGCTTTCTTT.

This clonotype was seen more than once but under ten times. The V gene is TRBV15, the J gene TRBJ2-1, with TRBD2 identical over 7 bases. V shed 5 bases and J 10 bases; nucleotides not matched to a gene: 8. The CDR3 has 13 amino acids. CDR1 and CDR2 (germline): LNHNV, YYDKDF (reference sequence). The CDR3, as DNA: TGTGCCACCAGCTCCAGCGGGATGGTGGAGCAGTTCTTC. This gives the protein CATSSSGMVEQFF.

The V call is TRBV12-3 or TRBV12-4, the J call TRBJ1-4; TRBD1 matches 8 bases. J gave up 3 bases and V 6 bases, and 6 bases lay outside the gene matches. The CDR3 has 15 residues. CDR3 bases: TGTGCCAGCAGGGCCACAGGGGGGTCTAATGAAAAACTGTTTTTT. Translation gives CASRATGGSNEKLFF.

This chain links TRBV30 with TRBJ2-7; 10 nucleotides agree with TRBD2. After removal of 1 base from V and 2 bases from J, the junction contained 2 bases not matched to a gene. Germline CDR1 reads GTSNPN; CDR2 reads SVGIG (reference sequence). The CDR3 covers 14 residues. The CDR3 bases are TGTGCCTGGAGTGGGCTAGCGGGGGCCTACGAGCAGTACTTC. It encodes CAWSGLAGAYEQYF.

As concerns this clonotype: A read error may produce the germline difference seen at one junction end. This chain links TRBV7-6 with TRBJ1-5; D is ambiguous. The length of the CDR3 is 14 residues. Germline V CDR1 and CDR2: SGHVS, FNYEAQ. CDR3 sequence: CASSLGPHNKPKHF. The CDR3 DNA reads TGTGCCAGCAGCTTAGGTCCCCATAATAAGCCCAAGCATTTT.

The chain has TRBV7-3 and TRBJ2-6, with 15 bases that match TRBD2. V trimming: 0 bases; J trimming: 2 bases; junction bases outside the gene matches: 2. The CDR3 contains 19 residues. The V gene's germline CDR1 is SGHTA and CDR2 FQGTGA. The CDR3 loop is CASSLTGLAGGAGANVLTF. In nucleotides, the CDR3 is TGTGCCAGCAGCTTAACGGGACTAGCGGGGGGTGCTGGGGCCAACGTCCTGACTTTC. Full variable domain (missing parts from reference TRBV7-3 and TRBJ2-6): GAGVSQTPSNKVTEKGKYVELRCDPISGHTALYWYRQSLGQGPEFLIYFQGTGAADDSGLPNDRFFAVRPEGSVSTLKIQRTERGDSAVYLCASSLTGLAGGAGANVLTFGAGSRLTVL.

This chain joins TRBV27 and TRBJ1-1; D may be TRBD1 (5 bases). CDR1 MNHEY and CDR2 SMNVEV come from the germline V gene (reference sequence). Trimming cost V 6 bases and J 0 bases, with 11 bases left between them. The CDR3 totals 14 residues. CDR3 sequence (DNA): TGTGCCAGCAGGAAGGGGCGAATGAACACTGAAGCTTTCTTT. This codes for CASRKGRMNTEAFF.

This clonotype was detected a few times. The CDR3 nucleotides read TGCAGTGCTAGAGATCAGGGGGGAGGATATGGCTACACCTTC. The encoded protein is CSARDQGGGYGYTF. The chain couples TRBV20-1 to TRBJ1-2; 7 positions agree with TRBD1. The J segment lost 5 bases and the V segment lost 0 bases, leaving 6 bases of the junction unmatched. Germline values: CDR1 DFQATT, CDR2 SNEGSKA (reference sequence). The CDR3 contains 14 residues.

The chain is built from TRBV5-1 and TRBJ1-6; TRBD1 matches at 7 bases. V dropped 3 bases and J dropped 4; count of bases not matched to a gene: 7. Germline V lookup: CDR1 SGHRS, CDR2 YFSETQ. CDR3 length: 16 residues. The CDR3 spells CASSSTQGVYNSPLHF. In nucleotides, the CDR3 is TGCGCCAGCAGCTCAACCCAGGGGGTGTATAATTCACCCCTCCACTTT.

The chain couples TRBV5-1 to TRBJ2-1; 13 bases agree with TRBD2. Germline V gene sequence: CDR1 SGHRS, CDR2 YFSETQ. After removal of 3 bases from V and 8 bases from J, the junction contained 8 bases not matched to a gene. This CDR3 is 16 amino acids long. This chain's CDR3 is CASSSTSGGAMDEQFF. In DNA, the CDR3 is TGCGCCAGCAGCTCCACTAGCGGGGGGGCCATGGATGAGCAGTTCTTC. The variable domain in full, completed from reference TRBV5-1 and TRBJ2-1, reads KAGVTQTPRYLIKTRGQQVTLSCSPISGHRSVSWYQQTPGQGLQFLFEYFSETQRNKGNFPGRFSGRQFSNSRSEMNVSTLELGDSALYLCASSSTSGGAMDEQFFGPGTRLTVL.

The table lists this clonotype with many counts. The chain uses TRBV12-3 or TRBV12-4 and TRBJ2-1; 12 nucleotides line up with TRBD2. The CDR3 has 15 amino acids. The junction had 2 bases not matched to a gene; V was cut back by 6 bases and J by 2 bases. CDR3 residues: CASSPSGGAYNEQFF. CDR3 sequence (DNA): TGTGCCAGCAGCCCTAGCGGGGGGGCCTACAATGAGCAGTTCTTC.